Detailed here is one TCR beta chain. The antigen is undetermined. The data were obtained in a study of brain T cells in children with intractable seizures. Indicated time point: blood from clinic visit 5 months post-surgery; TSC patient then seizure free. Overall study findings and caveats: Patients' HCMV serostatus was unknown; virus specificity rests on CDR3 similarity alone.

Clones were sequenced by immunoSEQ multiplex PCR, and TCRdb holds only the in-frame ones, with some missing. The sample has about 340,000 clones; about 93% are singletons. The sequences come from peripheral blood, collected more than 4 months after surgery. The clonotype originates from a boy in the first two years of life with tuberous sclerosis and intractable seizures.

The chain's CDR3 is CASSLDGYNEQFF. The CDR3 DNA sequence: TGTGCCAGCAGTTTAGACGGCTACAATGAGCAGTTCTTC. The chain is built from TRBV27 and TRBJ2-1; no reliable D call. Germline loops: CDR1 MNHEY, CDR2 SMNVEV (reference sequence). V was pared by 2 bases and J by 3 bases, with 5 bases between. The CDR3 has 13 residues.